Described below is a single T cell receptor beta chain sequence and its context. Antigen specificity is unknown. This entry is derived from a study of beta chain features in type 1 diabetes. Study-wide context: Cell yields, gender and age were comparable in patients and healthy donors.

As every portion of the isolated RNA was reverse transcribed, the sequencing read expressed TCRB transcripts. Sequencing was performed with immunoSEQ multiplex PCR; in TCRdb, only in-frame clones are kept and a portion is missing. The sample gives around 710,000 clones, 9.5% to 15% of which show up once; 0.095% to 0.15% is in the top ten. Germline CDR1 reads LNHDA; CDR2 reads SQIVND (reference sequence). V shed 10 bases and J 4 bases; nucleotides not matched to a gene: 6. The CDR3 consists of 13 residues. The study, taken as a whole, reports: Type 1 diabetes patients had fewer VDJ junction insertions and more deletions. Moderate yet significant TCRB CDR3 shortening was seen in Type 1 diabetes patients in all four CD4+ subsets.

Averaging roughly 0.12 L, one heparinised blood draw came from each individual donor. The sequence came from a man aged 30 to 45 with type 1 diabetes. The chain couples TRBV19 to TRBJ2-1, with TRBD1 identical over 8 bases. Sequencing was carried out using naive CD4+ T cells from blood. DNA for the CDR3: TGTGCCACGGCGGGACAGGCTTACAATGAGCAGTTCTTC. This encodes CATAGQAYNEQFF. The whole variable domain, filled in from reference TRBV19 and TRBJ2-1, reads DGGITQSPKYLFRKEGQNVTLSCEQNLNHDAMYWYRQDPGQGLRLIYYSQIVNDFQKGDIAEGYSVSREKKESFPLTVTSAQKNPTAFYLCATAGQAYNEQFFGPGTRLTVL.